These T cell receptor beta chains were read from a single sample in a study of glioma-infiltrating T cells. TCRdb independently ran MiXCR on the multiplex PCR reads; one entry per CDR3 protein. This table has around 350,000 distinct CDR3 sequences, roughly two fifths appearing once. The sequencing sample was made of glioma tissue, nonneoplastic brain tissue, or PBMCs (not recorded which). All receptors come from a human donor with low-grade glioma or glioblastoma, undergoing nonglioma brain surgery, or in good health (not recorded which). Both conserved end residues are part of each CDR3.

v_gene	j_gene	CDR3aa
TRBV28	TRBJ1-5	CASNLPLDRGTNQPQHF
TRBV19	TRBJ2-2	CASSIRGPSPGELFF
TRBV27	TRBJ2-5	CASSSYAGAGETQYF
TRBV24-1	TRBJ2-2	CATSDFAGASTGELFF
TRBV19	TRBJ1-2	CASSIRPDYGYTF
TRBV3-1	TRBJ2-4	CASSQDWDTKNIQYF
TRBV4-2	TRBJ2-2	CASSQADSGGTGELFF
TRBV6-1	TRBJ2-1	CASNEFGTVSYNEQFF
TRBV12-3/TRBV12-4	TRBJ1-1	CASSLGAEAFF
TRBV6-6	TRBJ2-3	CASSYSVRTSTDTQYF
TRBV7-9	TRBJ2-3	CASSSGGAGRTDTQYF
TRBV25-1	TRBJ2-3	CASTVRDTQYF
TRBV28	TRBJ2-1	CASSLLLSSYNEQFF
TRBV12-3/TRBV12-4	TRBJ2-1	CASSLYGGAPNEQFF
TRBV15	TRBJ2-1	CATSNGPGLAGEDNEQFF
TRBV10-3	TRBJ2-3	CAISWTGLSDTQYF
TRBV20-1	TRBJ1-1	CSARDSQRSGSTEAFF
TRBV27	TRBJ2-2	CASSLSRWRANTGELFF
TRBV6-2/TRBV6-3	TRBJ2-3	CASSYVRRTDTQYF
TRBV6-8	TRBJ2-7	CASSPYAGTSGPGYEQYF
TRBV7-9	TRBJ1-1	CASSANRGLTEAFF
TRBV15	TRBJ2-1	CATQGGSSYNEQFF
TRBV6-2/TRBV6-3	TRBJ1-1	CASSQYRLMNTEAFF
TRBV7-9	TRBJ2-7	CASSTGVVYEQYF
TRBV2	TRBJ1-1	CASTGQGERAFF
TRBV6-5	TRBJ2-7	CASSYPGRREQYF